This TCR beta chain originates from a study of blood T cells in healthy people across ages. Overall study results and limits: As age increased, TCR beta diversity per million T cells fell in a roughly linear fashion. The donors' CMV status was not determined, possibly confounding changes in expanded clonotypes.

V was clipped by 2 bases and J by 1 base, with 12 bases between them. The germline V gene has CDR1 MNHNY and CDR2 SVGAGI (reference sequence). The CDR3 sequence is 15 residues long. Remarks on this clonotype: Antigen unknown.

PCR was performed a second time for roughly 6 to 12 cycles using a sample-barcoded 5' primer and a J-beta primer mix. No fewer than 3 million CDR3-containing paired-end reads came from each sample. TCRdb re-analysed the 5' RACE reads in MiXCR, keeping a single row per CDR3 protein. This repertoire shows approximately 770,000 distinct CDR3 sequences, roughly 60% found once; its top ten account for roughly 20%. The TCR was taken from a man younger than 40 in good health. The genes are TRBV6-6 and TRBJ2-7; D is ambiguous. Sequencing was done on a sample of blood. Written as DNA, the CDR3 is TGTGCCAGCAGTTACAGGCAGGTTTTGTCCTACGAGCAGTACTTC. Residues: CASSYRQVLSYEQYF.